This entry lists 22 T cell receptor beta chains sequenced from one sample in a study of T cell clonality in common variable immunodeficiency. Points from the study as a whole: In common variable immunodeficiency, TCR beta chains reportedly carried fewer deletions and N-nucleotide insertions.

Profiling relied on immunoSEQ multiplex PCR, and the TCRdb table lists in-frame clones only, not all of them. The specimen's table records over 15,000 clones. These receptors lack a known antigen. Specimen: peripheral blood mononuclear cells. The receptors stem from a human donor with common variable immunodeficiency.

The part of the CDR3 DNA that was read is TGCGCCAGCAGCTTGGATGGGGGGGGTAATCAGCCC. Amino acids: CASSLDGGGNQP. The CDR3 in full is CASSLDGGGNQPQHF. The chain recombines TRBV5-1 with TRBJ1-5; possibly TRBD1 for D (5 bases). The CDR3 end is not reached by the read, which stops 3 residues before it; the germline J gene fills it in. The CDR3 has 15 residues. The germline V and J ends were trimmed by 0 bases and 4 bases, with 11 bases remaining between them. Germline lookup yields CDR1 SGHRS and CDR2 YFSETQ. Drawing the rest from reference TRBV5-1 and TRBJ1-5, the complete variable domain is KAGVTQTPRYLIKTRGQQVTLSCSPISGHRSVSWYQQTPGQGLQFLFEYFSETQRNKGNFPGRFSGRQFSNSRSEMNVSTLELGDSALYLCASSLDGGGNQPQHFGDGTRLSIL.

Worth noting for this clone: The read falls 3 residues short of the CDR3 end, and the missing part is taken from the germline J gene. The chain links TRBV15 to TRBJ2-7, with 12 nucleotides matching TRBD2. With 1 base clipped from V and 2 bases from J, the junction kept 3 bases outside the gene matches. Germline CDR1 is LNHNV and CDR2 is YYDKDF (reference sequence). The CDR3 runs 16 residues. The CDR3 region is CATSRGLAGATYEQYF. Incomplete CDR3 DNA: TGTGCCACCAGCAGAGGACTAGCGGGAGCCACCTACGAG.

On this clone: From the germline J gene comes the end of the CDR3, since the read stops 3 residues before it. V gene TRBV4-1 combines with J gene TRBJ1-6; possible D gene TRBD1, 5 bases. Trimming removed 0 bases from V and 9 bases from J, with 12 bases in between. Germline V gives CDR1 MGHRA, CDR2 YSYEKL. The CDR3 contains 15 residues. The CDR3 loop reads CASSQDSRQGSPLHF. Partial CDR3 DNA: TGCGCCAGCAGCCAAGACTCACGCCAGGGTTCACCC.

As concerns this clone: The sequence runs out 3 residues before the end of the CDR3; the remainder is reconstructed from the germline J gene. This chain joins TRBV6-2 or TRBV6-3 and TRBJ1-1, with D maybe TRBD1 (5 bases). Trimming pared 3 bases from V and 1 base from J, leaving 9 bases between. CDR1 is MNHEY and CDR2 is SVGEGT in the germline V gene. This CDR3 has 14 residues. The CDR3 spells CASSYNGGNTEAFF. The CDR3 bases that were read are TGTGCCAGCAGTTATAACGGGGGGAACACTGAA.

The sequenced CDR3 bases are TGTGCCAGCAGTGAAATGTCAGGGGGTAATCAGCCC. Its protein is CASSEMSGGNQP. The complete CDR3 reads CASSEMSGGNQPQHF. This chain links TRBV6-1 with TRBJ1-5, with TRBD1 matching 7 bases. The read ends 3 residues before the CDR3 terminus; that terminus is restored from the germline J gene. Germline V CDR1 and CDR2: MNHNS, SASEGT. CDR3 size: 15 residues. Trimming took 2 bases from V and 4 from J; bases not matched to a gene: 5.

About this clone itself: The read terminates 3 residues before the CDR3 end, so the remaining end is supplied by the germline J gene. The chain combines TRBV18 with TRBJ1-4; 7 bases are shared with TRBD1. The CDR3 loop spans 15 amino acids. The V gene end was trimmed by 3 bases and the J gene end by 8 bases; junction bases not matched to a gene: 9. The germline V gene has CDR1 KGHSH and CDR2 LQKENI. Incomplete CDR3 DNA: TGTGCCAGCTCACCTAGAGGCCAGGGGGTGGAAAAA. Translating it yields CASSPRGQGVEK. The CDR3 as a whole reads CASSPRGQGVEKLFF.

A remark on this clone: Read data end 3 residues before the CDR3 end; the end is taken from the germline J gene. This rearrangement joins TRBV5-1 to TRBJ1-2; D is unclear. CDR1 is SGHRS and CDR2 is YFSETQ in the germline V gene. V was clipped by 0 bases and J by 2 bases, with 8 bases between them. The CDR3 is 14 residues long. Partial CDR3 DNA: TGCGCCAGCAGCTTGGCCTTAGGGAACTATGGC. Its protein product is CASSLALGNYG. The full CDR3 sequence reads CASSLALGNYGYTF. Looking up the rest from reference TRBV5-1 and TRBJ1-2 gives the full variable domain: KAGVTQTPRYLIKTRGQQVTLSCSPISGHRSVSWYQQTPGQGLQFLFEYFSETQRNKGNFPGRFSGRQFSNSRSEMNVSTLELGDSALYLCASSLALGNYGYTFGSGTRLTVV.

A note on this clone: With the read ending 3 residues before the CDR3 end, the germline J gene is used to fill in that end. This chain joins TRBV30 and TRBJ2-7; 7 nucleotides align to TRBD2. The trim removed 2 bases at V and 3 bases at J, leaving 4 bases unmatched. Germline lookup yields CDR1 GTSNPN and CDR2 SVGIG (reference sequence). The CDR3 extends over 13 amino acids. The sequenced CDR3 bases are TGTGCCTGGAGTAGGGGAGGGAGCTACGAG. Protein: CAWSRGGSYE. The entire CDR3 protein reads CAWSRGGSYEQYF. The full variable domain, rest sourced from reference TRBV30 and TRBJ2-7, is SQTIHQWPATLVQPVGSPLSLECTVEGTSNPNLYWYRQAAGRGLQLLFYSVGIGQISSEVPQNLSASRPQDRQFILSSKKLLLSDSGFYLCAWSRGGSYEQYFGPGTRLTVT.

Worth noting for this clone: The read stops 3 residues short of the end of the CDR3; the missing end is completed from the germline J gene. The chain has TRBV20-1 and TRBJ2-7; D possibly corresponds to TRBD2 (6 bases). The CDR3 has 15 residues. Germline loops: CDR1 DFQATT, CDR2 SNEGSKA (reference sequence). V was cut by 1 base and J by 2 bases, with 15 bases left in between. CDR3 sequence: CSARVGEGGPYEQYF. The sequenced part of the CDR3 DNA is TGCAGTGCTAGAGTAGGAGAAGGAGGGCCCTACGAG.

About this clone itself: The missing CDR3 end, 3 residues past where the read stops, is filled in from the germline J gene. The rearrangement links TRBV27 to TRBJ2-7, with 14 bases identical to TRBD2. The CDR3 covers 17 residues. Germline V gene lookup returns CDR1 MNHEY and CDR2 SMNVEV (reference sequence). V was pared by 6 bases and J by 6 bases, with 13 bases of the junction left unmatched. CDR3: CASSSPGTSGSRGEQYF. The sequenced part of the CDR3 DNA is TGTGCCAGCAGCTCCCCAGGGACTAGCGGGAGTAGGGGCGAG.

As to this clone: The read terminates 3 residues ahead of where the CDR3 ends, so the germline J gene completes it. The V call is TRBV19, the J call TRBJ1-1; tentative D call: TRBD1 (6 bases). V gave up 2 bases and J gave up 1 base, with 14 bases separating them. The germline gives CDR1 LNHDA, CDR2 SQIVND (reference sequence). The CDR3 consists of 16 residues. The sequenced CDR3 bases are TGTGCCAGTAGTATAACGGGCAGGGGACGGAACACTGAA. Translation gives CASSITGRGRNTE. The whole CDR3 reads CASSITGRGRNTEAFF.

On this clone: With the read ending 3 residues before the CDR3 end, the germline J gene is used to fill in that end. This rearrangement joins TRBV7-6 to TRBJ2-2; D not certain. Trimming removed 5 bases from V and 4 bases from J, with 8 bases in between. Germline CDR1 and CDR2: SGHVS and FNYEAQ. This CDR3 region has 13 residues. CDR3 loop: CASSPGGTGELFF. Incomplete CDR3 DNA: TGTGCCAGCAGCCCGGGTGGCACCGGGGAG.

Notes on this clone: The DNA ends 3 residues before the CDR3 does, and the rest of the CDR3 is filled in from the germline J gene. V and J are TRBV6-1 and TRBJ1-1; D gene uncertain. Germline V CDR1 and CDR2: MNHNS, SASEGT. The CDR3 sequence is 13 residues long. V shed 2 bases and J shed 1 base, with 5 bases lying between them. The sequenced CDR3 bases are TGTGCCAGCAGTGAAATCGGGAACACTGAA. It translates to CASSEIGNTE. The whole CDR3 protein is CASSEIGNTEAFF.

The CDR3 bases that were read are TGTGCCAGCAGTGAAGCGAGGAACTATGGC. Its protein is CASSEARNYG. The whole CDR3 sequence reads CASSEARNYGYTF. The chain has TRBV6-1 and TRBJ1-2; D uncertain. The CDR3 end falls 3 residues outside the read, so it is completed with the germline J gene. This CDR3 spans 13 amino acids. Germline V gene sequence: CDR1 MNHNS, CDR2 SASEGT. The ends were cut back, 0 bases at V and 2 bases at J, with 4 bases in the middle.

A note on this clone: Coverage ceases 3 residues before the CDR3 finishes, and the germline J gene fills in the end. The rearrangement links TRBV5-1 to TRBJ2-7, with D tentatively TRBD1 (5 bases). Germline V gives CDR1 SGHRS, CDR2 YFSETQ. Deletions cut 3 bases from V and 3 bases from J, with 13 bases between. CDR3 size: 14 residues. Partial CDR3 DNA: TGCGCCAGCAGCTCAGGGTCCGGGTACTACGAG. Encoded protein: CASSSGSGYYE. The full CDR3 reads CASSSGSGYYEQYF.

Turning to this clone: The CDR3 end is not reached by the read, which stops 3 residues before it; the germline J gene fills it in. The chain recombines TRBV12-3 or TRBV12-4 with TRBJ2-3, with 9 bases matching TRBD1. The CDR3 is made up of 15 amino acids. The trim removed 10 bases at V and 6 bases at J, leaving 14 bases unmatched. CDR3 DNA (partial): TGTGCCACACTCGAGGCCGGGACAGGGAGGGATACG. Its protein product is CATLEAGTGRDT. The entire CDR3 protein reads CATLEAGTGRDTQYF.

With respect to this clone: The read gets to within 3 residues of the CDR3 end, and the germline J gene fills in the rest. V and J are TRBV19 and TRBJ2-2; 9 positions match TRBD2. The CDR3 length is 14 residues. Germline CDR1 reads LNHDA; CDR2 reads SQIVND (reference sequence). Unmatched junction bases numbered 5, after V lost 6 bases and J lost 6 bases. Incomplete CDR3 DNA: TGTGCCAGTAGCGGACTAGCGAGGGCCGGGGAG. This gives the protein CASSGLARAGE. The complete CDR3 protein is CASSGLARAGELFF.

As regards this clone: From the germline J gene comes the end of the CDR3, since the read stops 3 residues before it. This chain joins TRBV18 and TRBJ2-3; perhaps TRBD2 as D (6 bases). V was pared by 4 bases and J by 2 bases, with 10 bases between. CDR1 and CDR2 from the germline V gene are KGHSH and LQKENI. The CDR3 sequence is 14 residues long. Partial CDR3 DNA: TGTGCCAGCTCACTCGGGGGTAACACAGATACG. Amino acid sequence: CASSLGGNTDT. Given in full, the CDR3 is CASSLGGNTDTQYF.

A word on this clone: The read halts 3 residues ahead of the CDR3 end, with the missing end drawn from the germline J gene. The chain uses TRBV14 and TRBJ2-5, with unresolved D. The germline V gene encodes CDR1 SGHDN and CDR2 FVKESK. The CDR3 runs to 13 residues. With 4 bases removed from V and 5 bases from J, the gap between germline ends came to 11 bases. The sequenced CDR3 bases are TGTGCCAGCAGCCTGGTAGTAGGGGAGACC. This sequence encodes CASSLVVGET. In full, the CDR3 reads CASSLVVGETQYF.

By frequency, this clone registers medium-sized. The read finishes 3 residues shy of the CDR3 end, and the germline J gene is used to complete it. The chain is built from TRBV10-3 and TRBJ1-6, with a possible D match to TRBD1 (5 bases). Deletions cut 2 bases from V and 7 bases from J, with 6 bases between. The germline V gene encodes CDR1 ENHRY and CDR2 SYGVKD. The CDR3 totals 13 residues. The part of the CDR3 DNA that was read is TGTGCCATCAGTGAGGGGGGGAATTCACCC. Residues: CAISEGGNSP. The entire CDR3 protein reads CAISEGGNSPLHF.

Turning to this clone: The read ends 3 residues before the CDR3 terminus; that terminus is restored from the germline J gene. This chain uses TRBV12-3 or TRBV12-4 with TRBJ2-2, with a weak D call TRBD1 (6 bases). The CDR3 is 14 residues long. Between the trimmed V and J ends, which lost 5 bases and 2 bases, there was a span of 9 bases. CDR3 loop: CASSLTGNTGELFF. The part of the CDR3 DNA that was read is TGTGCCAGCAGTCTGACAGGAAACACCGGGGAG.

This clone is classed as large by frequency. Read coverage stops 3 residues before the CDR3 terminus; the germline J gene supplies the remainder. This chain uses TRBV5-1 with TRBJ2-7; 7 nucleotides line up with TRBD1. In germline, CDR1 is SGHRS, CDR2 YFSETQ. V gave up 0 bases and J gave up 2 bases; unmatched junction bases: 2. The CDR3 covers 14 residues. CDR3 amino acids: CASSLGDRTYEQYF. The covered CDR3 bases are TGCGCCAGCAGCTTGGGGGACAGAACCTACGAG.